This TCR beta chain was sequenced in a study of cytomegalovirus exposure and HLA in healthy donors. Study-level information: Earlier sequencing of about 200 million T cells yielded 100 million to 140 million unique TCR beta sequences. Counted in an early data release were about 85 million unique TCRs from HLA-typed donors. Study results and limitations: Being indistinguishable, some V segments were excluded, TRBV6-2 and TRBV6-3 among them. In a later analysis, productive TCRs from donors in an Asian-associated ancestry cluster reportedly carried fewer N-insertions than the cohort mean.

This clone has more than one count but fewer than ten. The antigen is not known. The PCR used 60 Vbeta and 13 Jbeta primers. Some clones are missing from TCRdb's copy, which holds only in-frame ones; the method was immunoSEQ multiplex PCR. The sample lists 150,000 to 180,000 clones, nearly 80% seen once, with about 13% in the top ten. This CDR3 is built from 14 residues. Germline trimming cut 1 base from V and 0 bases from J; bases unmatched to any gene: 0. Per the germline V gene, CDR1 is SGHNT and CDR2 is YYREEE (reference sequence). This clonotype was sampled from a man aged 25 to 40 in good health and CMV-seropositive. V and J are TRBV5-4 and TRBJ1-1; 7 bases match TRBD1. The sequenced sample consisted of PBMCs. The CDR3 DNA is TGTGCCAGCAGCTTGACAGGGGTGAACACTGAAGCTTTCTTT. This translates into CASSLTGVNTEAFF.